This T cell receptor (beta chain) was sequenced during a study of cytomegalovirus exposure and HLA in healthy donors (dated by TCRdb to 2017 to 2019). Background on the whole study: According to an earlier analysis of several hundred of the donors, about 179 million T cells yielded some 110 million unique TCR beta sequences and around 300 Gb of sequence data. Typing coverage varied by locus: about 629-630 donors for A, B, C, DRB1 and DQB1; more than 500 for DQA1; about 600 for DPA1; approximately 490 for DPB1. Genome-wide SNP genotypes for about 55% of the roughly 670 donors were used in a later genetic analysis, which treated that subset as a discovery cohort. An earlier analysis of 500 to 650 of the donors applied high-throughput TCR beta sequencing to assess whether each TCR beta V gene segment acted as functional or pseudogenic. All discovery cohort repertoires had been generated on a single sequencing platform. Of the 350 to 450 genotyped donors, 75% to 85% were placed in the genetic ancestry cluster associated with self-reported Caucasian donors. To study patterns of TCR occurrence, a later analysis re-analyzed previously published TCR beta repertoires from 500 to 850 donors and added high-resolution HLA genotyping. Across about 380 genotyped donors of the cohort, an average of approximately 240,000 unique TCR beta nucleotide sequences per donor were sequenced, and around 19% of those sequences were non-productive. Roughly 5 DR-DQ haplotypes were handled as single units for association and clustering because linkage in the cohort was strong. The study was designed to test whether signatures of past pathogen exposure could be identified by cataloging public T cell receptors. Donor age, sex, ethnicity and CMV serostatus were compiled together with the repertoire data. An early release that covered 500 to 800 HLA-typed donors contained approximately 290 gigabases of sequencing data and some 87 million unique TCR sequences. The T cell repertoires of 700 or so subjects were profiled by immunosequencing and related to cytomegalovirus serostatus. Rather than drawing on any new phenotypic data, the later analysis identified candidate immune exposures from TCR beta sequences and the way those sequences occurred across donors. A separate validation cohort of 100 to 150 different subjects was used in addition to the roughly 640-subject first cohort. Both class I and class II loci were covered by HLA typing, at four-digit resolution. High-throughput TCR immunosequencing, statistical association of individual TCRs with disease status, and machine learning were combined to predict cytomegalovirus infection status.

The study at large found these results: Linkage disequilibrium might explain the correlated functional status among segregating V segments, but an unknown experimental factor could not be ruled out. The authors suggested that the approach could potentially be generalized to other disease states and immunological phenotypes. A later analysis reported that several top co-occurrence clusters appeared linked to parvovirus B19, influenza, CMV and Epstein-Barr virus. Immune exposure information for the cohort was limited to CMV serostatus. An earlier analysis of around 540 of the donors showed that most TCR beta V segments appeared in productive rearrangements either about 90% or about 30% of the time, which broadly matched IMGT annotations. An association between a missense DCLRE1C variant and V-gene and J-gene trimming of TCR beta chains was found in a later genetic analysis and replicated in an independent cohort. Compared with the roughly 600-donor mean, donors in an Asian-associated ancestry cluster had fewer N-insertions in productive TCRs, according to a later genetic analysis. While some public TCRs were present in many individuals, most TCR sequences turned up only very rarely across donors. Some IMGT-functional V segments, including TRBV6-2 and TRBV6-3, could not be told apart with the 87-base-pair reads, so those segments were excluded. When HLA alleles, especially DR and DQ, strongly co-occurred, TCR associations were difficult to assign to individual alleles. Specific HLA alleles were associated with some 15,000 TCR beta sequences at a false discovery rate of 0.05 in a later analysis. The classifier was reported to diagnose cytomegalovirus status with high specificity and sensitivity in both the original and validation cohorts. The presence/absence analyses assumed that sequencing depth was roughly uniform across donors, and that assumption may not be true. In the study, 150 to 200 TCR beta chains were listed as associated with cytomegalovirus. Because counts were too low, seventeen rarely observed V segments, including chromosome 9 orphons, were left out of the earlier analysis of 587 of the donors. In vitro tests confirmed that three of the cytomegalovirus-associated TCR beta chains recognize cytomegalovirus antigens. A further reported finding was that TCR beta sequences accurately predicted the HLA-A and HLA-B alleles for most subjects in the first cohort. HLA typing was unavailable for some donors at each locus, so association tests used only the typed subset. In a later analysis, HLA-associated TCR beta chains were found to be more clonally expanded and to have lower generation probabilities than equally common non-associated chains. Only TCR beta chains were sequenced in this cohort, and the absence of alpha or paired-chain data limited detectable features. In a later analysis, TCR association rates were found to vary across HLA loci, with the most associated TCRs seen for DRB1 alleles and the fewest for HLA-C alleles. A later analysis found that most CMV-associated TCR beta chains appeared HLA-restricted, with HLA associations seemingly driven largely by CMV exposure. The sequencing pipeline was judged likely to have produced a cluster of highly shared sequence variants as a technical artifact.

The cohort was made up of approximately 700 healthy bone marrow donors. Cohort members were all nominally healthy when sampled, although unrecorded immune exposures were likely present. The donor was CMV seronegative and was included in the group of several hundred seronegative cohort members. Each donor provided a peripheral blood sample, and peripheral blood mononuclear cells were used for TCR beta sequencing. Genomic DNA extraction from the blood cell samples was performed with the Qiagen DNeasy Blood Extraction Kit. Notes on this clone: This receptor's antigen is unknown. No much larger clonotype is one base removed from it; base qualities were not supplied.

The germline V gene (reference sequence) sets CDR1 to WNHNN and CDR2 to SYGVQD. Inclusive of the bounding cysteine and phenylalanine, the CDR3 is 12 residues long. Left in the record is the CDR3 DNA by itself, 36 bases read in frame from the first base. Library construction relied on the immunoSEQ multiplex PCR assay. For the multiplex PCR, a mixture combining 60 forward primers for TCR Vbeta segments and 13 reverse primers for TCR Jbeta segments was used. The CDR3 region of rearranged TCR beta genes was amplified from genomic DNA with a multiplex PCR assay. On the Illumina HiSeq System, the amplified TCR beta libraries were sequenced as 87-base-pair reads. For the original study's pipeline: In a later analysis, approximately 74 million unique TCR beta chains were counted across the roughly 670 repertoires, and approximately 11 million of these chains were shared by at least two donors. To remove PCR and sequencing errors, raw reads were error-corrected and collapsed into unique sequences using a nearest-neighbor algorithm that merged closely related sequences. To assign V, D and J gene segments, CDR3 sequences were aligned to IMGT reference sequences. For a sequence to be retained, a match of at least six nucleotides to both a V gene segment and a J gene segment was required. Rearrangements were called productive when the CDR3 lacked stop codons and stayed in frame with V and J; all others were non-productive. Following IMGT convention, CDR3 was defined as the stretch from the second conserved V-encoded cysteine to the conserved J-encoded phenylalanine. The earlier analysis of about 560 of the donors excluded any sequence lacking an unambiguous match to a single V gene segment. An earlier analysis of approximately 590 of the donors called V segments functional above 56.7% productive rearrangements and segregating when the between-donor standard deviation exceeded 5%. A statistical classification framework was built for diagnosing cytomegalovirus status from the catalog of TCR beta chain sequences. A later analysis assigned V and J genes by comparing TCR nucleotide sequences with IMGT/GENE-DB human TR gene sequences. A later analysis assigned CDR3 sequences and most-parsimonious VDJ recombination scenarios with the TCRdist pipeline. In a later analysis, each TCR beta chain was defined by its CDR3 amino acid sequence together with its V-gene family, and reads without a unique V-gene family were excluded. As a way to deal with suspected cross-contamination and a sequencing artifact, a later analysis dropped 450 to 700 nucleotide sequences that were highly shared and had low generation probability. In a later analysis, a clonal expansion index for each public chain was calculated from normalized within-repertoire ranks of inferred template counts. In a later analysis, generation probabilities were computed using a VDJ recombination model fitted to out-of-frame rearrangements, and the results were checked against IGoR. Hypergeometric tests were used in a later analysis to score TCR-TCR, TCR-HLA and TCR-CMV co-occurrence, with a repertoire-size bias correction applied to the TCR pairs. A later analysis estimated false discovery rates by permuting HLA or CMV assignments 20 times. In a later analysis, co-occurring TCRs were grouped using DBSCAN, with TCRdist sequence similarity added in when clustering inside HLA-allele-positive subsets. Repertoires with fewer than 30,000 or more than 120,000 public chains, plus five repertoires with anomalous nucleotide sharing, were excluded from co-occurrence clustering. TCRdb's version of the immuneACCESS table is confined to in-frame rearrangements and falls short of the full clone set. An unresolved V gene accounts for under half of the shortfall where checked; the remainder is of unknown origin. The DNA was the basis for D and trimming; V, J and clone size are from that table. Present in this sample are 150,000 to 200,000 clones, approximately 90% of which were seen just once. The ten most abundant clones make up approximately 0.85% of the sample.

The chain joins TRBV10-1 to TRBJ2-5, with the D gene not confidently named. Judging by the DNA end, TRBJ2-7 fits better; the J call may be wrong. The receptor was isolated from a woman in her 30s in good health and CMV-seronegative. The specimen sequenced was PBMCs. The sequence in DNA is TGCGCCAGCAGTGAGGGCAACTACGAGCAGTACTTC. This encodes CASSEGNYEQYF.